What follows describes a single T cell receptor beta chain. Thyroid surgery was performed in patients who had received no treatment beforehand. This sample stems from a study of metastatic and nonmetastatic thyroid tumors. Original methodology: Researchers built a distant-metastasis classifier for papillary thyroid cancer that drew on CDR3 differences across clinicopathological groups. TCRdb reprocessed the PCR reads using MiXCR. TCRdb's processing, not the study's, gives the V and J calls here. The table shows 75,000 to 100,000 clones, with roughly 13% occurring only once. The CDR3 contains 13 residues. Germline lookup yields CDR1 MDHEN and CDR2 SYDVKM. With 5 bases clipped from V and 5 bases from J, the junction kept 5 bases outside the gene matches.

The chain recombines TRBV28 with TRBJ1-1; 7 nucleotides agree with TRBD1. Sequenced input: blood. This TCR came from a female donor with papillary thyroid cancer or a benign thyroid nodule (not recorded which). Some clones in this sample may be carry-over from other donors' samples. In DNA, the CDR3 is TGTGCCAGCAGTCGAACAGGGGAAACTGAAGCTTTCTTT. Translation: CASSRTGETEAFF.